The entry below describes one T cell receptor (beta chain). V shed 7 bases and J shed 2 bases, with 13 bases lying between them. The CDR3 is 14 residues long. Germline-derived CDR1 and CDR2 are MNHNS and SASEGT. These data originate in a study of PD-L1 blockade in urothelial cancer. Study-wide context: In terms of prior chemotherapy, patients had received 0 to 3 regimens. At 3 weeks after treatment start (second dose) and again at 6 weeks, blood was analyzed. Blood samples had a median of 141,255 T cells.

The assay was immunoSEQ multiplex PCR, and TCRdb's table has in-frame clones only and misses some. The data show tens of thousands of clones, almost 90% seen once. Noted time point: pretreatment peripheral blood. The sequence was obtained from a man between 60 and 75 years old with urothelial cancer. Sequences were derived from PBMCs, sampled around atezolizumab (anti-PD-L1) treatment. The genes are TRBV6-1 and TRBJ2-3; TRBD1 might be the D (5 bases). Here the CDR3 DNA reads TGTGCCAGCACCGCAGGGCCTTCCACAGATACGCAGTATTTT. It encodes CASTAGPSTDTQYF.